This T cell receptor (beta chain) was retrieved from a study of CD8+ T cells in alopecia areata. Study-wide points: Administration of tofacitinib significantly diminished scalp clonality and expanded CD8+ clones within the top 100.

The CDR3 loop spans 15 amino acids. From germline, CDR1 is LGHNA and CDR2 YSLEER. Trimming pared 0 bases from V and 1 base from J, leaving 9 bases between. RNA was isolated and reverse transcribed to cDNA, the sequencing template. Generated by immunoSEQ multiplex PCR, the TCRdb table keeps only in-frame clones and is missing some. The sample includes 100,000 to 140,000 clones, 84% of them seen just once. Stated treatment: oral pan-JAK inhibitor, 5-10 mg twice daily. Worth noting for this clone: As yet, its antigen is unknown.

The sequences come from CD8+ T cells sorted from blood, collected at week 24, from a patient treated with tofacitinib. The receptor was isolated from a human donor with alopecia areata. The chain carries TRBV4-3 and TRBJ2-5; D call uncertain. Written as DNA, the CDR3 is TGCGCCAGCAGCCAAGATCCAGAGACCCAAGAGACCCAGTACTTC. Translating it yields CASSQDPETQETQYF.